These 8 T cell receptor beta chains were sequenced from one sample in a study of blood T cell repertoires in COVID-19. The method was immunoSEQ multiplex PCR; TCRdb's version includes in-frame clones alone and lacks a portion of them. The repertoire holds hundreds of thousands of clones, with 90% as singletons. The sequenced material came from peripheral blood. These receptors all stem from a woman aged 40 to 50 with COVID-19, enrolled during active disease.

The chain joins TRBV6-5 to TRBJ2-3; possibly TRBD1 for D (5 bases). Germline CDR1 MNHEY, CDR2 SVGAGI. Trimming removed 10 bases from V and 8 bases from J, with 19 bases in between. The CDR3 is 13 amino acids. This chain's CDR3 is CATKDSPGGTQYF. CDR3 in DNA: TGTGCCACCAAAGACAGCCCGGGTGGTACGCAGTATTTT.

Remarks on this clone: This specimen includes other DNA sequences encoding the same CDR3. The chain carries TRBV6-5 and TRBJ1-3; no firm D call. CDR3 length: 13 amino acids. With 6 bases removed from V and 0 bases from J, the gap between germline ends came to 6 bases. Germline CDR1 reads MNHEY; CDR2 reads SVGAGI. The CDR3 DNA follows: TGTGCCAGCAGGCGGGACTCTGGAAACACCATATATTTT. It specifies CASRRDSGNTIYF.

This clone was seen only a few times. The genes are TRBV10-3 and TRBJ1-6; 9 positions match TRBD1. The CDR3 has 12 amino acids. Looked up from germline, CDR1 is ENHRY and CDR2 is SYGVKD. V dropped 11 bases and J dropped 9; count of bases not matched to a gene: 5. This CDR3 is CASGQGSSPLHF. In DNA form, the CDR3 reads TGTGCCTCGGGACAGGGAAGTTCACCCCTCCACTTT.

This chain links TRBV18 with TRBJ2-7; 7 bases are shared with TRBD2. The trim removed 2 bases at V and 3 bases at J, leaving 7 bases unmatched. Per the germline V gene, CDR1 is KGHSH and CDR2 is LQKENI. The CDR3 runs to 15 residues. The CDR3 DNA reads as TGTGCCAGCTCACCATTCGAAGCGGGGCTCTACGAGCAGTACTTC. As protein: CASSPFEAGLYEQYF.

The V call is TRBV18, the J call TRBJ1-1, with 9 bases aligning to TRBD1. This CDR3 has 17 residues. Trimming at V came to 0 bases and at J to 2 bases, leaving 7 bases not matched to a gene. Per the germline V gene, CDR1 is KGHSH and CDR2 is LQKENI. The CDR3 spells CASSPPLATGGNTEAFF. The CDR3 DNA is TGTGCCAGCTCACCACCCCTAGCAACAGGGGGCAACACTGAAGCTTTCTTT.

The chain employs TRBV18 and TRBJ1-4; TRBD1 matches at 8 bases. This CDR3 region has 14 residues. Looked up from germline, CDR1 is KGHSH and CDR2 is LQKENI. The trim removed 5 bases at V and 7 bases at J, leaving 6 bases unmatched. The CDR3, as DNA: TGTGCCAGCTCAAGGCAGGGGGCGACTGAAAAACTGTTTTTT. Translating gives CASSRQGATEKLFF. Full variable domain (remainder filled in from reference TRBV18 and TRBJ1-4): NAGVMQNPRHLVRRRGQEARLRCSPMKGHSHVYWYRQLPEEGLKFMVYLQKENIIDESGMPKERFSAEFPKEGPSILRIQQVVRGDSAAYFCASSRQGATEKLFFGSGTQLSVL.

The chain uses TRBV20-1 and TRBJ2-6, with a possible D match to TRBD1 (6 bases). Germline CDR1 is DFQATT and CDR2 is SNEGSKA (reference sequence). The CDR3 has 16 residues. Deletions cut 3 bases from V and 4 bases from J, with 16 bases between. This CDR3 reads CSASPQGALGANVLTF. The CDR3 DNA sequence: TGCAGTGCTAGTCCACAGGGAGCATTGGGGGCCAACGTCCTGACTTTC.

About this clone: This same CDR3 is encoded by further DNA sequences in the sample. This chain uses TRBV7-2 with TRBJ2-1; D is ambiguous. The CDR3 is made up of 11 amino acids. Germline CDR1 SGHTA, CDR2 FQGNSA. Trimming removed 1 base at V and 10 bases at J, with 5 bases between. The chain's CDR3 is CASSLGQEQFF. CDR3 coding DNA: TGTGCCAGCAGCTTAGGACAAGAGCAGTTCTTC.